The present entry profiles one T cell receptor beta chain with its context. Which antigen it targets is not known. Base qualities were left out, and no much larger clone turns up one base away. The sample's time point label is to be understood as: about 28 days (+/-7) after the second vaccine dose. AZD1222 recipients given second doses at about 4 weeks or at about 12 weeks were pooled, since spike-specific TCR depth and breadth were not found to differ between the two schedules. Vaccinee samples came from UK trials COV001 and COV002, including a single-blind randomized controlled phase 2/3 trial of AZD1222 (ChAdOx1 nCoV-19) in healthy adults. Trial participant PBMC samples were collected at day 0 and day 28 after the second dose for TCRbeta chain sequencing. This sample is part of a study of T cell responses to AZD1222 COVID-19 vaccine (dated by TCRdb to the early 2020s). Some background on the complete study: A total of just over 230 trial participants underwent TCR sequencing, of whom about 210 had received two doses of AZD1222 and about 25 had received two doses of the MenACWY control vaccine. Trial participants were enrolled by age into 18-55, 56-69 and 70-plus year subgroups, with approximately 160, 26 and 62 TCR-sequenced participants respectively. Broader findings and caveats from the paper: Because no day 14 peak-response samples were available, the repertoires could be characterized only after the peak T cell response. In the small 56-69-year group, the increase in depth fell short of significance, most likely because of low power. Nearly half of unique spike-specific TCRs reportedly recognized epitopes outside regions mutated in the B.1.351 and B.1.1.7 variants. Participants were mostly white British and included more females than males, and it was suggested by the authors that clonal diversity may have been underestimated. Spike-specific TCR breadth and depth rose significantly after two AZD1222 doses compared with day 0 and with MenACWY recipients. Vaccine-associated CD4 TCRs spanned the whole spike protein, with dominant responses in regions 160-218 and 743-854. Only a handful of AZD1222 recipients were SARS-CoV-2 seropositive at baseline, limiting conclusions about previously exposed vaccinees.

The CDR3 regions of human TCRbeta chains were analyzed by immunosequencing. The source study handled its data this way. TCRs in the repertoires were compared against a reference library of SARS-CoV-2-specific TCRs that had been generated with the MIRA antigen-specificity platform. Breadth was defined as the fraction of unique TCRs that were SARS-CoV-2-associated, and depth was defined as the fraction of total T cells that were SARS-CoV-2-associated. Using the MIRA data, each spike-specific TCR was mapped to the spike region that the TCR reacts to and placed in a CD4 or CD8 class. Log10-transformed breadth and depth values were compared by one-way ANOVA with Sidak's multiple comparisons tests. TCRdb mirrors the immuneACCESS table, restricted to in-frame sequences. Some clones are absent from its copies; in checked studies, under half trace to an unresolved V gene, and the reason for the others is unknown. Clone size and the V and J calls come from that table; the DNA yielded D and trimming. A total of more than 90,000 clones appear in this sample, 88% of them only once. The top ten constitute 3.5% of the sample.

The CDR3, from cysteine to phenylalanine, totals 15 residues. The read is trimmed to its CDR3 DNA, 45 bases read in frame from base 1. Looking up the germline V gene yields CDR1 SGHRS and CDR2 YFSETQ. Trimming at the junction amounts to 1 base on V and 5 bases on J, and the germline ends lie 16 bases apart. The sequencing here drew on peripheral blood, taken 28 days after the second AZD1222 dose. This clonotype was obtained from an adult who received the AZD1222 COVID-19 vaccine. The V and J genes are TRBV5-1 and TRBJ2-7; 6 matching bases give a weak D call of TRBD2. The CDR3 region has the sequence CASSLPSVGGDEQYF. The DNA reads as follows: TGCGCCAGCAGCTTGCCTTCGGTGGGAGGCGACGAGCAGTACTTC. Reference TRBV5-1 and TRBJ2-7 proteins supply the regions before and after the CDR3; the full variable domain is: KAGVTQTPRYLIKTRGQQVTLSCSPISGHRSVSWYQQTPGQGLQFLFEYFSETQRNKGNFPGRFSGRQFSNSRSEMNVSTLELGDSALYLCASSLPSVGGDEQYFGPGTRLTVT.